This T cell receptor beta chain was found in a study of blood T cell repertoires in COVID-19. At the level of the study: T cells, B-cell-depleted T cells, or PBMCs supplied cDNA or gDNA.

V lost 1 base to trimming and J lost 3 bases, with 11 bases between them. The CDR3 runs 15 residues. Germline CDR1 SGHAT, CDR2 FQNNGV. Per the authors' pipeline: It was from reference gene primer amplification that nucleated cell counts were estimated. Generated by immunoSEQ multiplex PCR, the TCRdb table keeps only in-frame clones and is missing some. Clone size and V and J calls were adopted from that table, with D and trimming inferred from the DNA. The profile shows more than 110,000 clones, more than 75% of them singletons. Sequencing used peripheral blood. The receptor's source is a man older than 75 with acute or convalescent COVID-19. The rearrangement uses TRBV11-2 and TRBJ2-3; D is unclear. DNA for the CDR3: TGTGCCAGCAGCTTAGGAGGAACACGGACAGATACGCAGTATTTT. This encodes CASSLGGTRTDTQYF.